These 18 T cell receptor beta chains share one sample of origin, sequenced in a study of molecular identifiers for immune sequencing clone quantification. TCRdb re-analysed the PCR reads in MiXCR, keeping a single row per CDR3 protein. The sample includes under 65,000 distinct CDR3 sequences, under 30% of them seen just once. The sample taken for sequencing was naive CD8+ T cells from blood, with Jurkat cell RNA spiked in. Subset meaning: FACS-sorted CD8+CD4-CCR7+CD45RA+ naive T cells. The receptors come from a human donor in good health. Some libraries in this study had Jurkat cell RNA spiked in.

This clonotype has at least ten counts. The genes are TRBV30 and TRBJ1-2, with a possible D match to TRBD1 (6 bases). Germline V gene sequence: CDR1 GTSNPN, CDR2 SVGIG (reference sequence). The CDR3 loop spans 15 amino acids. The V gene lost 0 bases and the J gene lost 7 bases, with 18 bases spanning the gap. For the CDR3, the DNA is TGTGCCTGGAGTGTTCTGGGCAGGGGAGGTTCTGGCTACACCTTC. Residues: CAWSVLGRGGSGYTF.

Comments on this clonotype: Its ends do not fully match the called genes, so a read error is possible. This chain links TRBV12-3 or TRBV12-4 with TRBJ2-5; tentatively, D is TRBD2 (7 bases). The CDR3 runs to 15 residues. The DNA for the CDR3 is TGTGCCGGCAGTTTCGCGGGGGCTGGCTTGGAGACCCAGTACTTC. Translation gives CAGSFAGAGLETQYF.

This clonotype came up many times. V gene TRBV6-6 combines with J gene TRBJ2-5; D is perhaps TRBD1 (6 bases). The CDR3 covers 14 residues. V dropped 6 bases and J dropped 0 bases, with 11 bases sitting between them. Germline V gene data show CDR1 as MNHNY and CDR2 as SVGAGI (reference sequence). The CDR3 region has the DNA TGTGCCAGCAGCCCAGGGGCGTACCAAGAGACCCAGTACTTC. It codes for CASSPGAYQETQYF.

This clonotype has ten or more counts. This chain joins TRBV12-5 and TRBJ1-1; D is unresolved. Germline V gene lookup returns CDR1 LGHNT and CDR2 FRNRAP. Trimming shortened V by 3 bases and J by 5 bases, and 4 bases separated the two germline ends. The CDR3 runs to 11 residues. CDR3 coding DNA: TGTGCTAGTGGTTTTGGGACTGAAGCTTTCTTT. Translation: CASGFGTEAFF. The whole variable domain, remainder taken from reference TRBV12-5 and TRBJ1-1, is DARVTQTPRHKVTEMGQEVTMRCQPILGHNTVFWYRQTMMQGLELLAYFRNRAPLDDSGMPKDRFSAEMPDATLATLKIQPSEPRDSAVYFCASGFGTEAFFGQGTRLTVV.

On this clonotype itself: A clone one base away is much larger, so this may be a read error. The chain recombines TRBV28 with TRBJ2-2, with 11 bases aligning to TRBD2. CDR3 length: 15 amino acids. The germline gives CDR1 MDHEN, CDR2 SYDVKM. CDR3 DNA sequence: TGTGCCAGCAGTTCGGGACTAGCGGACACCGGGGGGCTGTTTTTT. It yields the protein CASSSGLADTGGLFF.

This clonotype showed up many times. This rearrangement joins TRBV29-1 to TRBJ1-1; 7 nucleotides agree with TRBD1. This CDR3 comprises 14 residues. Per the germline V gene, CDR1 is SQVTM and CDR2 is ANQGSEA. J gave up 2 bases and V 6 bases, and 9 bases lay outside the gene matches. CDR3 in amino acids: CSVAGQNLNTEAFF. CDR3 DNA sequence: TGCAGCGTCGCGGGACAGAATCTTAACACTGAAGCTTTCTTT.

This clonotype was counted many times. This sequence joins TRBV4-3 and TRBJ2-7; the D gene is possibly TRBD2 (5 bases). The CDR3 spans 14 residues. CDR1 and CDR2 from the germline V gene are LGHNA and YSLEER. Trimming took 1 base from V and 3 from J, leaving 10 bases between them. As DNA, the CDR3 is TGCGCCAGCAGCCAAGGGTGGAGGAGCTACGAGCAGTACTTC. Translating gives CASSQGWRSYEQYF.

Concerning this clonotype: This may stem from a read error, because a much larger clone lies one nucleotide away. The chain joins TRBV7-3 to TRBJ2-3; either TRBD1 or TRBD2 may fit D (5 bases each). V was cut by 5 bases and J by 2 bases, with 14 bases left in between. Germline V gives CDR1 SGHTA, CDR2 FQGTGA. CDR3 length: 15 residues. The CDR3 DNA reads TGTGCCAGCAGCCACCGAGGGGATTACACAGATACGCAGTATTTT. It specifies CASSHRGDYTDTQYF.

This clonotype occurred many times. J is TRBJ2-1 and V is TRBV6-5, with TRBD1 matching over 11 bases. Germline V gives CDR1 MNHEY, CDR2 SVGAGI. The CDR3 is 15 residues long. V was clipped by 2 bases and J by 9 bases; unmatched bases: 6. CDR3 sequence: CASSYRDRGDTEQFF. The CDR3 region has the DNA TGTGCCAGCAGTTACCGGGACAGGGGGGACACTGAGCAGTTCTTC.

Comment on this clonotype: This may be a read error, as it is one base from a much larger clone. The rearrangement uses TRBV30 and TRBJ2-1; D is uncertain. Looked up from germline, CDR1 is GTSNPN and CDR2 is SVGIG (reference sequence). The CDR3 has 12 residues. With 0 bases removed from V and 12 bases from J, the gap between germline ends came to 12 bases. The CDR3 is CAWSVSSDGQFF. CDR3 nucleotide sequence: TGTGCCTGGAGTGTATCGTCCGATGGGCAGTTCTTC.

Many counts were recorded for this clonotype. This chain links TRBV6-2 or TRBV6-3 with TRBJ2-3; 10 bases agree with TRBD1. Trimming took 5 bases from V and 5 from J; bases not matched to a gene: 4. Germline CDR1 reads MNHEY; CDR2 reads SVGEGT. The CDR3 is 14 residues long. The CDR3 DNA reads TGTGCCAGCAGTGCGACAGGGGGCCGAGATACGCAGTATTTT. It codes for CASSATGGRDTQYF.

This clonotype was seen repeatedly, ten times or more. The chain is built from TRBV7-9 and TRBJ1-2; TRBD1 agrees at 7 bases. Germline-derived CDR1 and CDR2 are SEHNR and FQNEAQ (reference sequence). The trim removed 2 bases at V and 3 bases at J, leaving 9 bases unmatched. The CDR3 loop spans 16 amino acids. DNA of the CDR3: TGTGCCAGCAGCTTACCAAGAACAGGGGAAGACTATGGCTACACCTTC. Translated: CASSLPRTGEDYGYTF.

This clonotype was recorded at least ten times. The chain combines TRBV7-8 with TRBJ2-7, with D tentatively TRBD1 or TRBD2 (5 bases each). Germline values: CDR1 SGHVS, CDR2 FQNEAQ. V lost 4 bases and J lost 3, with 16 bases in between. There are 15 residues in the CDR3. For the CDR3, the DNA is TGTGCCAGCAGCTCGAAAGGGACGGCGATCTACGAGCAGTACTTC. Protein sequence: CASSSKGTAIYEQYF.

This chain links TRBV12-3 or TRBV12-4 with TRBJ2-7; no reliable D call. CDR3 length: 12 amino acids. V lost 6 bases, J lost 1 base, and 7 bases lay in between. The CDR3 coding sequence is TGTGCCAGCAGCCCTCATTCCTACGAGCAGTACTTC. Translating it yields CASSPHSYEQYF.

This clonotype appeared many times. This CDR3 reads CASRGGYQETQYF. The CDR3, as DNA: TGTGCCAGCCGTGGGGGGTACCAAGAGACCCAGTACTTC. The V call is TRBV2, the J call TRBJ2-5; a weak D match, TRBD2 (6 bases). CDR1 is SNHLY and CDR2 is FYNNEI in the germline V gene. The CDR3 is made up of 13 amino acids. The germline V and J ends were trimmed by 8 bases and 0 bases, with 10 bases remaining between them. Variable domain in full (rest from reference TRBV2 and TRBJ2-5): EPEVTQTPSHQVTQMGQEVILRCVPISNHLYFYWYRQILGQKVEFLVSFYNNEISEKSEIFDDQFSVERPDGSNFTLKIRSTKLEDSAMYFCASRGGYQETQYFGPGTRLLVL.

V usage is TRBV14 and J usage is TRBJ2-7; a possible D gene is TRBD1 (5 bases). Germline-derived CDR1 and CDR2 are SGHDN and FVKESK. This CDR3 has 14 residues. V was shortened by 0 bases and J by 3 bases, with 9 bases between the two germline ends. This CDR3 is CASSQDWGGYEQYF. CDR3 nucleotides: TGTGCCAGCAGCCAAGATTGGGGCGGCTACGAGCAGTACTTC. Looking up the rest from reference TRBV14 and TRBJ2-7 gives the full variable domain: EAGVTQFPSHSVIEKGQTVTLRCDPISGHDNLYWYRRVMGKEIKFLLHFVKESKQDESGMPNNRFLAERTGGTYSTLKVQPAELEDSGVYFCASSQDWGGYEQYFGPGTRLTVT.

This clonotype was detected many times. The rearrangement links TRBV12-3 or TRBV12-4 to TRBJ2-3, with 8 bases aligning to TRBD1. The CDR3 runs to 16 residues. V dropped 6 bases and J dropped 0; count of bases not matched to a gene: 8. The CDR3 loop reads CASRGMGQVSTDTQYF. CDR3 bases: TGTGCCAGCAGAGGGATGGGACAGGTTAGCACAGATACGCAGTATTTT.

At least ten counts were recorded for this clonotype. The CDR3 region has the DNA TGTGCCAGCAGCGAATGGACAGGGACTAACTACGAGCAGTACTTC. Translating gives CASSEWTGTNYEQYF. J is TRBJ2-7 and V is TRBV7-2; tentatively, D is TRBD1 (8 bases). The germline V and J ends were trimmed by 5 bases and 3 bases, with 17 bases remaining between them. This CDR3 is built from 15 residues. Germline V lookup: CDR1 SGHTA, CDR2 FQGNSA.